This T cell receptor beta chain is drawn from a study of identical twins. Via MiXCR, TCRdb re-called the 5' RACE reads, giving one row per CDR3 protein. In the table there are some 1,700,000 distinct CDR3 sequences, more than 30% of which are singletons. Unmatched junction bases numbered 10, after V lost 7 bases and J lost 5 bases. Per the germline V gene, CDR1 is SGHAT and CDR2 is FQNNGV. The CDR3 spans 14 residues. The sequence came from a newborn girl in good health. This chain connects TRBV11-2 to TRBJ2-5; 7 bases line up with TRBD2. What was sequenced was cord blood. CDR3 protein: CASNRGVAWETQYF. The CDR3 DNA follows: TGTGCCAGCAACCGGGGGGTAGCTTGGGAGACCCAGTACTTC.